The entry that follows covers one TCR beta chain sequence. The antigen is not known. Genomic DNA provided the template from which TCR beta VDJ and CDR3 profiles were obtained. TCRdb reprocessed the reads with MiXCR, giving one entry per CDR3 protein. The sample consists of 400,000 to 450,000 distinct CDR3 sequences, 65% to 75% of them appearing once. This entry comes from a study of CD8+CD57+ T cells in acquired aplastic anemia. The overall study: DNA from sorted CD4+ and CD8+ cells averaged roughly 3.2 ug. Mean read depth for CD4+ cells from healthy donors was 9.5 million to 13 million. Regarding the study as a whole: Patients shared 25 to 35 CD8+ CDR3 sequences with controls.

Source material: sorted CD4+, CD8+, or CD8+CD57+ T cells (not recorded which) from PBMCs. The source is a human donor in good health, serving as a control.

The CDR3 loop is CASRAAGGLETQYF. Here the CDR3 DNA reads TGTGCCAGCAGGGCTGCGGGGGGGCTAGAGACCCAGTACTTC. This rearrangement joins TRBV7-6 to TRBJ2-5; TRBD2 matches 9 bases. After removal of 6 bases from V and 4 bases from J, the junction contained 6 bases not matched to a gene. This CDR3 has 14 amino acids. Germline V gene data show CDR1 as SGHVS and CDR2 as FNYEAQ.